A single sample gave rise to the 13 T cell receptor beta chains below, sequenced in a study of control samples from healthy donors and cancer patients. Sequencing used immunoSEQ multiplex PCR; TCRdb keeps in-frame clones, though not all of them. Of 20,000 to 25,000 clones in the sample, around 84% are singletons; the top ten hold roughly 25%. Sequencing was carried out using PBMCs. These receptors were taken from a man aged 55 to 70 with colorectal cancer.

The CDR3 DNA follows: TGTGCCAACGGACAGGAGAGCACAGATACGCAGTATTTT. It encodes CANGQESTDTQYF. The chain carries TRBV5-4 and TRBJ2-3; TRBD1 aligns across 7 bases. CDR3 size: 13 residues. V dropped 9 bases and J dropped 0; count of bases not matched to a gene: 4. In germline, CDR1 is SGHNT, CDR2 YYREEE (reference sequence). Based on the CDR3 plus reference TRBV5-4 and TRBJ2-3, the full variable domain is ETGVTQSPTHLIKTRGQQVTLRCSSQSGHNTVSWYQQALGQGPQFIFQYYREEENGRGNFPPRFSGLQFPNYSSELNVNALELDDSALYLCANGQESTDTQYFGPGTRLTVL.

V gene TRBV7-2 combines with J gene TRBJ1-1; D perhaps matches TRBD1 (5 bases). Trimming removed 2 bases at V and 3 bases at J, with 7 bases between. Germline loops: CDR1 SGHTA, CDR2 FQGNSA. This CDR3 comprises 13 residues. The chain's CDR3 is CASSLPQDTEAFF. CDR3 bases: TGTGCCAGCAGCTTACCACAGGACACTGAAGCTTTCTTT.

This clone was picked up one time. V and J are TRBV19 and TRBJ1-5; TRBD1 aligns across 11 bases. Germline CDR1 LNHDA, CDR2 SQIVND (reference sequence). There are 17 residues in the CDR3. V trimming: 4 bases; J trimming: 3 bases; junction bases outside the gene matches: 8. The CDR3 nucleotides read TGTGCCAGTAGTAACCTCGGGGACAGGGGGACCAATCAGCCCCAGCATTTT. Amino acids: CASSNLGDRGTNQPQHF. Drawing the rest from reference TRBV19 and TRBJ1-5, the complete variable domain is DGGITQSPKYLFRKEGQNVTLSCEQNLNHDAMYWYRQDPGQGLRLIYYSQIVNDFQKGDIAEGYSVSREKKESFPLTVTSAQKNPTAFYLCASSNLGDRGTNQPQHFGDGTRLSIL.

The V call is TRBV25-1, the J call TRBJ2-5; D perhaps matches TRBD1 (5 bases). Germline CDR1 is MGHDK and CDR2 is SYGVNS. The V end lost 11 bases, the J end lost 4 bases, and 17 bases lay between the germline ends. The CDR3 has 13 residues. Written as DNA, the CDR3 is TGTGCCTCGATCCAGGGTGGGATAGAGACCCAGTACTTC. Its protein is CASIQGGIETQYF.

The chain carries TRBV15 and TRBJ2-3, with a tentative D call TRBD2 (6 bases). Trimming left V 2 bases short and J 7 bases short, with 16 bases between. The CDR3 sequence is 15 residues long. Germline-derived CDR1 and CDR2 are LNHNV and YYDKDF (reference sequence). The CDR3 loop is CATSRSRESHNTQYF. The CDR3 DNA follows: TGTGCCACCAGCAGATCCCGGGAGTCCCACAATACGCAGTATTTT.

Only one count was recorded for this clone. This chain connects TRBV6-6 to TRBJ2-2; D not certain. Germline-derived CDR1 and CDR2 are MNHNY and SVGAGI (reference sequence). CDR3 size: 13 residues. V was trimmed by 6 bases and J by 7 bases, leaving 12 bases between them. In DNA, the CDR3 is TGTGCCAGCAGCCTTGACGTCGTCGGGGAGCTGTTTTTT. Its protein is CASSLDVVGELFF.

V gene TRBV3-1 (or the pseudogene TRBV3-2) combines with J gene TRBJ2-5; D remains unclear. This CDR3 is 12 amino acids long. CDR1 is LGHDT, CDR2 YNNKEL, per germline (reference sequence). V gave up 1 base and J gave up 5 bases, with 5 bases separating them. This chain's CDR3 is CASSQGLETQYF. The CDR3 DNA reads as TGTGCCAGCAGCCAAGGTTTGGAGACCCAGTACTTC.

V is TRBV6-6 and J is TRBJ2-5; D is possibly TRBD2 (5 bases). Trimming took 6 bases from V and 5 from J, leaving 13 bases between them. In germline, CDR1 is MNHNY, CDR2 SVGAGI (reference sequence). The length of the CDR3 is 13 residues. This CDR3 reads CASRRGLAETQYF. The CDR3 DNA reads TGTGCCAGCAGGCGAGGACTGGCGGAGACCCAGTACTTC.

The chain couples TRBV7-2 to TRBJ2-1, with a weak D call TRBD2 (5 bases). The V end lost 6 bases, the J end lost 8 bases, and 20 bases lay between the germline ends. This CDR3 region has 15 residues. The germline V gene has CDR1 SGHTA and CDR2 FQGNSA. The CDR3 loop reads CASRPGVTERDEQFF. CDR3 sequence (DNA): TGTGCCAGCAGGCCCGGGGTGACGGAAAGGGATGAGCAGTTCTTC.

V and J are TRBV5-5 and TRBJ2-1; tentatively, D is TRBD2 (6 bases). This CDR3 is built from 17 residues. Germline V gene data show CDR1 as SGHKS and CDR2 as YYEKEE (reference sequence). Between the trimmed V and J ends, which lost 3 bases and 0 bases, there was a span of 16 bases. As DNA, the CDR3 is TGTGCCAGCAGCTCCAGGGACTTTCTGAGCTCCTACAATGAGCAGTTCTTC. As protein: CASSSRDFLSSYNEQFF.

The J gene is TRBJ1-6, the V gene TRBV6-2 or TRBV6-3; the D is unclear. The CDR3 runs to 15 residues. Germline V gives CDR1 MNHEY, CDR2 SVGEGT. Trimming pared 1 base from V and 2 bases from J, leaving 6 bases between. The CDR3 DNA reads as TGTGCCAGCAGTTACTTCGAGCCCTATAATTCACCCCTCCACTTT. It is translated as CASSYFEPYNSPLHF.

The chain joins TRBV20-1 to TRBJ1-1, with D unresolved. Germline CDR1 and CDR2: DFQATT and SNEGSKA (reference sequence). V lost 3 bases to trimming and J lost 3 bases, with 14 bases between them. This CDR3 spans 14 amino acids. For the CDR3, the DNA is TGCAGTGCTAGTGAACGGGTGGTTGACACTGAAGCTTTCTTT. It is translated as CSASERVVDTEAFF.

The genes are TRBV7-2 and TRBJ1-1, with unresolved D. The CDR3 consists of 13 residues. V was cut by 6 bases and J by 8 bases, with 16 bases left in between. CDR1 is SGHTA and CDR2 is FQGNSA in the germline V gene. CDR3 nucleotides: TGTGCCAGCAGGCCAATCCCGGGAGCCGAAGCTTTCTTT. Its protein product is CASRPIPGAEAFF.